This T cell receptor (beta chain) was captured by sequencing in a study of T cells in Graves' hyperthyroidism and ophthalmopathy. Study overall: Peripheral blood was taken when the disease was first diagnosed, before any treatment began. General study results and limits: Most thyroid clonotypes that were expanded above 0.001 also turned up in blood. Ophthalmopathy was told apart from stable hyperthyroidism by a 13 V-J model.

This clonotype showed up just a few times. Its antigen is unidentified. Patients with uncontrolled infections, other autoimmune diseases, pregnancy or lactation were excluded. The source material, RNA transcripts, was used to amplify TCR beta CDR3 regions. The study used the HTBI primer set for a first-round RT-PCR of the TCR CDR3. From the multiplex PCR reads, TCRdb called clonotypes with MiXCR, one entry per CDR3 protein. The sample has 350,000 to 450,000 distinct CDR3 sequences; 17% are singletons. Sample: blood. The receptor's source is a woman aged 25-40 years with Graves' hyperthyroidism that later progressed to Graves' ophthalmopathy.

The CDR3 nucleotides read TGTGCCAGCAGCCAGACAGGGGCAGGTTTAGCCAAAAACATTCAGTACTTC. This codes for CASSQTGAGLAKNIQYF. The chain carries TRBV9 and TRBJ2-4; 8 bases are shared with TRBD1. The CDR3 is 17 amino acids. J gave up 0 bases and V 4 bases, and 9 bases lay outside the gene matches. Germline assignment: CDR1 SGDLS and CDR2 YYNGEE.